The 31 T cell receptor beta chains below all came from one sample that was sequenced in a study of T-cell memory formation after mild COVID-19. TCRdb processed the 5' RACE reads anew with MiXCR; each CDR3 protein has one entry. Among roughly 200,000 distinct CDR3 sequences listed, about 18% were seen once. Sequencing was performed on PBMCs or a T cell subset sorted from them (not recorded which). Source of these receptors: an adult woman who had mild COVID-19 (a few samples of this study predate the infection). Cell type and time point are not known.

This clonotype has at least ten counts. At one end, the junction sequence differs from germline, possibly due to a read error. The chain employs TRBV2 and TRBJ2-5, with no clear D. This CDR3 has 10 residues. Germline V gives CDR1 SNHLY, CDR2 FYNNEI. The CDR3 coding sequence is TGTGCCAGCAGTGAAATCGTATCCCACTTC. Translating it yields CASSEIVSHF.

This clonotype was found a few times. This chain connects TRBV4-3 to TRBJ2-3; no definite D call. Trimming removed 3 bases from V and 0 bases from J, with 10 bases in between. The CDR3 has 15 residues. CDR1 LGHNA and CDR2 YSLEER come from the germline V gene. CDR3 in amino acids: CASSQRISSTDTQYF. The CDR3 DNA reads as TGCGCCAGCAGCCAGCGGATATCTAGCACAGATACGCAGTATTTT.

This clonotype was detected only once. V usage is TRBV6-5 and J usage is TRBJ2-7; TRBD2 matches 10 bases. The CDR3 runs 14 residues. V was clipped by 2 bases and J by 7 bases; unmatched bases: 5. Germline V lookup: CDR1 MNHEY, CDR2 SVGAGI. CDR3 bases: TGTGCCAGCAGTTACGAGACTAGCGGGCTGGAGCAGTACTTC. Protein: CASSYETSGLEQYF.

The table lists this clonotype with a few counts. The CDR3 spells CASSKSETQYF. In DNA form, the CDR3 reads TGTGCCAGCAGCAAATCGGAGACCCAGTACTTC. The chain employs TRBV7-2 and TRBJ2-5; D ambiguous. The germline V gene has CDR1 SGHTA and CDR2 FQGNSA. V was cut by 5 bases and J by 5 bases, with 6 bases left in between. The CDR3 is 11 amino acids.

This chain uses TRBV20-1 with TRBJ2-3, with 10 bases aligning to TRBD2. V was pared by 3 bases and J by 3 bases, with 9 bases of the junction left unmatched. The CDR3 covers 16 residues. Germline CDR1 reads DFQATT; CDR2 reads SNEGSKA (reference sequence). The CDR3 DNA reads TGCAGTGCTAGTCCCTTTAGCGGGAGGTTGACAGATACGCAGTATTTT. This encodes CSASPFSGRLTDTQYF.

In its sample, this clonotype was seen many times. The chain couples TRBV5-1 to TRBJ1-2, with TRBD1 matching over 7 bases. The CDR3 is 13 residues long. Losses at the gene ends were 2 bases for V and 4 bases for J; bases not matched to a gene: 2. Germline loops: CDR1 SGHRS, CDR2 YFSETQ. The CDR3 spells CASSFDRAYGYTF. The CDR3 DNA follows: TGCGCCAGCAGCTTCGACAGGGCCTATGGCTACACCTTC.

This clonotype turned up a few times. CDR3 nucleotides: TGTGCCAGCAGTAAGGACAGGGGGGGCAATCAGCCCCAGCATTTT. It translates to CASSKDRGGNQPQHF. The rearrangement uses TRBV12-3 or TRBV12-4 and TRBJ1-5; TRBD1 matches 10 bases. This CDR3 region has 15 residues. V was clipped by 5 bases and J by 2 bases; unmatched bases: 3.

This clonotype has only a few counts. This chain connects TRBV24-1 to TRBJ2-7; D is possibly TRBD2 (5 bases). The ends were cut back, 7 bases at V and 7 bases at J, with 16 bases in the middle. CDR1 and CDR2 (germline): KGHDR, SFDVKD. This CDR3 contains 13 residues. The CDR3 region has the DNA TGTGCCACCAGATCCGGACTTGCGGGTGAGCAGTACTTC. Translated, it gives CATRSGLAGEQYF.

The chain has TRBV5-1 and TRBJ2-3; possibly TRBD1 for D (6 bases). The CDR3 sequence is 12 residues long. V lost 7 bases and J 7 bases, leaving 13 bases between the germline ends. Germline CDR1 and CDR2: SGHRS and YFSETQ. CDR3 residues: CASALDRYTQYF. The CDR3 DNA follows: TGCGCCAGCGCCCTCGACAGGTATACGCAGTATTTT.

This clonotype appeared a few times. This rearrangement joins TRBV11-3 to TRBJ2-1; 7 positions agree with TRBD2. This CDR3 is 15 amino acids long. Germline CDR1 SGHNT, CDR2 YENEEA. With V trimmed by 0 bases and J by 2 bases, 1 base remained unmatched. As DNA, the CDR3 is TGTGCCAGCAGCTTAGAGCGGGGGACCTACAATGAGCAGTTCTTC. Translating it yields CASSLERGTYNEQFF.

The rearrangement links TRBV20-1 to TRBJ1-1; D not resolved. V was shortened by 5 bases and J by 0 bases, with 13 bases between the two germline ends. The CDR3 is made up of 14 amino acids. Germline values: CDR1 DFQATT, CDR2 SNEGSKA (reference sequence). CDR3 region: CSARPSFMNTEAFF. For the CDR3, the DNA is TGCAGTGCTCGCCCGTCTTTTATGAACACTGAAGCTTTCTTT.

DNA for the CDR3: TGTGCCAGCAGACCGCGGACAGGGGGAGAGACCCAGTACTTC. Translation gives CASRPRTGGETQYF. This rearrangement joins TRBV2 to TRBJ2-5; 10 nucleotides line up with TRBD1. There are 14 residues in the CDR3. Germline loops: CDR1 SNHLY, CDR2 FYNNEI. J was trimmed by 4 bases and V by 6 bases; bases with no gene match: 5.

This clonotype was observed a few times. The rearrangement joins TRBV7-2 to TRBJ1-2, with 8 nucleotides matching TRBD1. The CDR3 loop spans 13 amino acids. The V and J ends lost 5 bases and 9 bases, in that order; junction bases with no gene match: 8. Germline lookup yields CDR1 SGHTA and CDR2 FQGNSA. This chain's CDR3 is CASSVSGQGRYTF. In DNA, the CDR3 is TGTGCCAGCAGCGTGAGTGGACAGGGACGCTACACCTTC. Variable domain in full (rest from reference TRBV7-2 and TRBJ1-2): GAGVSQSPSNKVTEKGKDVELRCDPISGHTALYWYRQSLGQGLEFLIYFQGNSAPDKSGLPSDRFSAERTGGSVSTLTIQRTQQEDSAVYLCASSVSGQGRYTFGSGTRLTVV.

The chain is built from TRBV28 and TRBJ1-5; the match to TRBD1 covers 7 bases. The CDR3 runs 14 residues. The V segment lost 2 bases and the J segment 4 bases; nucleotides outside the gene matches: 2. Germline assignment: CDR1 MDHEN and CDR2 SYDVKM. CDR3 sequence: CASSLRRGNQPQHF. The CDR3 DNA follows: TGTGCCAGCAGTTTACGCAGGGGGAATCAGCCCCAGCATTTT.

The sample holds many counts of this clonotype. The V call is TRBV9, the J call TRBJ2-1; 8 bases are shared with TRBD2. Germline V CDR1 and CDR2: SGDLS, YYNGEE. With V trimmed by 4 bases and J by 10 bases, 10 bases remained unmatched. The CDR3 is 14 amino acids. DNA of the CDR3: TGTGCCAGCAGCACCGCGGGGGGCCCTCGGGAGCAGTTCTTC. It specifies CASSTAGGPREQFF. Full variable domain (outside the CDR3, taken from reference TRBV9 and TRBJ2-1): DSGVTQTPKHLITATGQRVTLRCSPRSGDLSVYWYQQSLDQGLQFLIQYYNGEERAKGNILERFSAQQFPDLHSELNLSSLELGDSALYFCASSTAGGPREQFFGPGTRLTVL.

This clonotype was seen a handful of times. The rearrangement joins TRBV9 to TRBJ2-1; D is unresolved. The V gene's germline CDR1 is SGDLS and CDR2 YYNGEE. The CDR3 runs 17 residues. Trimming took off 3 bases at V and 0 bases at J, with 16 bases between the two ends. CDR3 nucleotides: TGTGCCAGCAGCGCCCCATGGGGTGGTAGCTCCTACAATGAGCAGTTCTTC. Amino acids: CASSAPWGGSSYNEQFF.

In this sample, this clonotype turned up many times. CDR3 DNA: TGTGCCATACAGAGCTCCTACGAGCAGTACTTC. Translation gives CAIQSSYEQYF. V is TRBV7-9 and J is TRBJ2-7; D uncertain. CDR1 SEHNR and CDR2 FQNEAQ come from the germline V gene (reference sequence). The length of the CDR3 is 11 residues. The V gene lost 10 bases and the J gene lost 0 bases, with 7 bases spanning the gap.

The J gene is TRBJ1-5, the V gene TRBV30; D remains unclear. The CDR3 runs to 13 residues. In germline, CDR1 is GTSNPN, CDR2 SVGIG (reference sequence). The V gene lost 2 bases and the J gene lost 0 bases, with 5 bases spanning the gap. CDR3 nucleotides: TGTGCCTGGAGTCTATATAGCAATCAGCCCCAGCATTTT. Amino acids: CAWSLYSNQPQHF.

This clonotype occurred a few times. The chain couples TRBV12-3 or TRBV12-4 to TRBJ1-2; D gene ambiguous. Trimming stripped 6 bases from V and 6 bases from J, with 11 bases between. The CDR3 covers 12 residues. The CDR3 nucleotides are TGTGCCAGCAGCCTTTCTGTAGATGGCTACACCTTC. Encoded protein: CASSLSVDGYTF.

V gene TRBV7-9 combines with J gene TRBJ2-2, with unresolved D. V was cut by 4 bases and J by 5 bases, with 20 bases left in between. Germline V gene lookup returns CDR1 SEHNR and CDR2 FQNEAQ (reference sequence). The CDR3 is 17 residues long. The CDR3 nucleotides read TGTGCCAGCAGCTCAGCAGATTCACCTTCTAGGACCGGGGAGCTGTTTTTT. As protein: CASSSADSPSRTGELFF.

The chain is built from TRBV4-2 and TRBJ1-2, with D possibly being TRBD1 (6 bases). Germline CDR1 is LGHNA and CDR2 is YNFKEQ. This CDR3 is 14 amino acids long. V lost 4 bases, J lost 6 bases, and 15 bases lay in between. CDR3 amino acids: CASSPTRGADGYTF. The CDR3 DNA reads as TGTGCCAGCAGCCCCACCCGGGGGGCGGATGGCTACACCTTC.

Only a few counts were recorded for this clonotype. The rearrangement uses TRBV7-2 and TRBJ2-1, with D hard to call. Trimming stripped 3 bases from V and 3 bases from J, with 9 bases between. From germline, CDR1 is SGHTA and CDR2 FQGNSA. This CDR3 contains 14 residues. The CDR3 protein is CASSFGGIYNEQFF. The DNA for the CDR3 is TGTGCCAGCAGCTTCGGCGGAATCTACAATGAGCAGTTCTTC.

CDR3 in DNA: TGTGCCAGCTCATCGGCTCAGGTCGGCCAAGAGACCCAGTACTTC. It codes for CASSSAQVGQETQYF. The rearrangement links TRBV18 to TRBJ2-5, with unresolved D. CDR1 and CDR2 (germline): KGHSH, LQKENI. CDR3 length: 15 residues. The germline V and J ends were trimmed by 5 bases and 1 base, with 14 bases remaining between them.

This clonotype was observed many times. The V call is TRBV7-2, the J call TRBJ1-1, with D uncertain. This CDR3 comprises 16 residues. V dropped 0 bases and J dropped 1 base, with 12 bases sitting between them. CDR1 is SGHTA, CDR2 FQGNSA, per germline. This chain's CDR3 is CASSLATLGRNTEAFF. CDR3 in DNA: TGTGCCAGCAGCTTAGCAACACTAGGGAGGAACACTGAAGCTTTCTTT.

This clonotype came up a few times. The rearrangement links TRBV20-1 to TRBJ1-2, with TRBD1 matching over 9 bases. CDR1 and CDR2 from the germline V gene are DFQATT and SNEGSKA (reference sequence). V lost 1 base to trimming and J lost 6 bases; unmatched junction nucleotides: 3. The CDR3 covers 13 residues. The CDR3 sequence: CSARAGTGNGYTF. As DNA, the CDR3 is TGCAGTGCTAGAGCCGGGACAGGGAATGGCTACACCTTC.

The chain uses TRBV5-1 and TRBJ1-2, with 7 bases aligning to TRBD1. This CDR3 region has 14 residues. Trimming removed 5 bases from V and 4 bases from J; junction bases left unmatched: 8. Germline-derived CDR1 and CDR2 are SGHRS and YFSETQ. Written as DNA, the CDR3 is TGCGCCAGCAGTCTATCCGACAGGGTCTATGGCTACACCTTC. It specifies CASSLSDRVYGYTF.

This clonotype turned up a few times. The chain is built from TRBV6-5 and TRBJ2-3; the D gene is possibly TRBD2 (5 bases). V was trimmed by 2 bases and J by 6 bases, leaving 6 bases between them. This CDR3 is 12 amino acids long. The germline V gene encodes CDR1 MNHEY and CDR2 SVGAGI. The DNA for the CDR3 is TGTGCCAGCAGTTACCCGGGGGATACGCAGTATTTT. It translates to CASSYPGDTQYF.

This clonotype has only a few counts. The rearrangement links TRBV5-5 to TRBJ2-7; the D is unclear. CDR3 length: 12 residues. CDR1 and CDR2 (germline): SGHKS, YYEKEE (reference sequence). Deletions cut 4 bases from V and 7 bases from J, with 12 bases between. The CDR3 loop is CASSLTTKEQYF. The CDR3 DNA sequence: TGTGCCAGCAGCCTAACGACGAAGGAGCAGTACTTC.

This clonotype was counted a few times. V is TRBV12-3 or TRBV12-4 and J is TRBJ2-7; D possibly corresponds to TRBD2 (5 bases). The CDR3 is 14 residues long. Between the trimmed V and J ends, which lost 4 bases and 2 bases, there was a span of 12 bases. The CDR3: CASSSTSGAYEQYF. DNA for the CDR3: TGTGCCAGCAGTTCGACCTCCGGGGCCTACGAGCAGTACTTC.

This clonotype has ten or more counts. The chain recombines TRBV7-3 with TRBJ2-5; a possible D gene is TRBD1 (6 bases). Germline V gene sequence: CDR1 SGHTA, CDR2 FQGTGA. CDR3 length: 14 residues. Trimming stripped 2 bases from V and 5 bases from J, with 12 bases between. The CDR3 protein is CASSLAGGLETQYF. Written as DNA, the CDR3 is TGTGCCAGCAGCTTAGCTGGGGGCTTGGAGACCCAGTACTTC.

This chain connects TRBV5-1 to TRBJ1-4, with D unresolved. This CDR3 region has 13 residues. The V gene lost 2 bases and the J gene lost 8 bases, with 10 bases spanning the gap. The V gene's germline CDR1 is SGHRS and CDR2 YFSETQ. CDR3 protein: CASSLLVGEKLFF. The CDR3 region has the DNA TGCGCCAGCAGCTTATTGGTAGGAGAAAAACTGTTTTTT.